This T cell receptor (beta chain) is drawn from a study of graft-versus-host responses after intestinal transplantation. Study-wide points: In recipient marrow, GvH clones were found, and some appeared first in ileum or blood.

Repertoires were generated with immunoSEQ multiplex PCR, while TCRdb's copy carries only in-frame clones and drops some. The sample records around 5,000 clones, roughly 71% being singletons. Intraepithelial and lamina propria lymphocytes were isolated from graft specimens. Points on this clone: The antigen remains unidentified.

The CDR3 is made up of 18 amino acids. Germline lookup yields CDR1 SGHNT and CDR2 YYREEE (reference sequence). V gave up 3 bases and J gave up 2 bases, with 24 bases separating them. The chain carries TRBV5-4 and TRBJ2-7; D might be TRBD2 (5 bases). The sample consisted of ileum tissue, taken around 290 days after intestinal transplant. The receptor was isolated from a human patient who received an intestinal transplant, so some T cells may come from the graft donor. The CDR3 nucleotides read TGTGCCAGCAGCTCCCGCTGGTTACGATCCGGAGCGGCCTACGAGCAGTACTTC. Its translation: CASSSRWLRSGAAYEQYF.